A selection of T cell receptor beta chains follows, all from one sample in a study of blood T cell repertoires in COVID-19. Generated by immunoSEQ multiplex PCR, the TCRdb table keeps only in-frame clones and is missing some. This repertoire shows roughly 100,000 clones, roughly 82% found once; its top ten account for 4.5%. The sequenced sample consisted of peripheral blood. All receptors derive from a human donor in a cohort sampled during active COVID-19. CDR3s include the opening cysteine and the closing phenylalanine or tryptophan. Only part of the rows carry a size: once, few, many, or a class if the clone is expanded.

V gene	J gene	clone size	CDR3 protein
TRBV18	TRBJ2-6	NA	CASSPIRGPGGANVLTF
TRBV7-8	TRBJ1-5	NA	CASSHGGVNQPQHF
TRBV5-6	TRBJ2-7	NA	CASSLVRSSYEQYF
TRBV11-3	TRBJ1-4	NA	CASSSWERADREKLFF
TRBV7-2	TRBJ1-5	few	CASSPRGGGNQPQHF
TRBV5-8	TRBJ2-7	few	CASSRGQGRAYEQYF
TRBV5-1	TRBJ2-3	NA	CASSSPTSGTDTQYF
TRBV28	TRBJ2-1	NA	CASSRGWSGAIGEQFF
TRBV7-2	TRBJ2-7	NA	CASSSPGTSGIEQYF
TRBV14	TRBJ1-2	NA	CASSQEYAGGVYYGYTF
TRBV30	TRBJ1-2	few	CAWRAGEGYGYTF
TRBV29-1	TRBJ2-5	NA	CSVESGIQETQYF
TRBV2	TRBJ1-6	NA	CASRGGQAIPLHF
TRBV4-3	TRBJ2-7	once	CASSQGLAYEQYF
TRBV10-3	TRBJ2-2	NA	CAIRGGNTGELFF
TRBV11-2	TRBJ1-2	NA	CASSVDRGYYGYTF
TRBV28	TRBJ1-6	NA	CASSEGARGSPLHF
TRBV27	TRBJ2-1	NA	CASSLYGGNEQFF
TRBV20-1	TRBJ1-6	NA	CSASFAGVSPLHF
TRBV18	TRBJ2-2	NA	CASSPRQGNTGELFF
TRBV5-1	TRBJ2-7	NA	CASSPRMDTLYEQYF
TRBV5-8	TRBJ2-7	NA	CASSLGGRDRGLREQYF
TRBV7-9	TRBJ2-1	NA	CASSLISTVNEQFF
TRBV5-1	TRBJ1-6	NA	CASSPGQGANSPLHF
TRBV11-3	TRBJ2-3	NA	CASSLVLARADTQYF
TRBV5-1	TRBJ2-1	NA	CASSLELAAYYNEQFF
TRBV18	TRBJ2-5	NA	CASSPSSFQETQYF
TRBV7-6	TRBJ2-2	NA	CASSLRRVTGELFF
TRBV7-6	TRBJ2-2	NA	CASSRAGTGVPGELFF
TRBV5-1	TRBJ1-1	NA	CASSRSSRGLADTEAFF
TRBV20-1	TRBJ2-2	NA	CSASRRGRGTGELFF
TRBV6-5	TRBJ2-1	NA	CASRDRETYNEQFF
TRBV7-9	TRBJ2-3	NA	CASSFRQGANTDTQYF
TRBV2	TRBJ2-5	few	CASSLADRRETQYF
TRBV2	TRBJ2-5	NA	CASSDRAVETQYF
TRBV9	TRBJ2-6	NA	CASSPVNRGLSGANVLTF
TRBV5-1	TRBJ2-2	once	CASSFLAGGRGLTGELFF
TRBV2	TRBJ1-1	NA	CASSERDTSYTEAFF
TRBV5-6	TRBJ2-3	NA	CASSFGLAGGTDTQYF
TRBV7-9	TRBJ1-2	NA	CASSTPTGENYGYTF
TRBV27	TRBJ1-2	NA	CASNPGQGWGGGYTF
TRBV18	TRBJ2-4	NA	CASSGWSGTAKNIQYF
TRBV7-2	TRBJ1-3	NA	CASSLKPGASSSGNTIYF
TRBV14	TRBJ1-4	NA	CASSRRRGNEKLFF
TRBV7-3	TRBJ2-2	NA	CASSSVAGNTGELFF
TRBV4-1	TRBJ1-3	NA	CASSQYGNTIYF
TRBV14	TRBJ2-7	NA	CASSQVRTYEQYF
TRBV7-9	TRBJ1-1	NA	CASSLAPDRGTEAFF
TRBV7-9	TRBJ2-2	NA	CASSLRGSDTGELFF
TRBV7-2	TRBJ2-5	NA	CASSLAGRGETQYF
TRBV10-3	TRBJ1-2	NA	CAISDRRDFRGSYGYTF
TRBV5-1	TRBJ2-1	NA	CASSRSGGALNEQFF
TRBV6-5	TRBJ2-3	NA	CASRRPGDTDTQYF
TRBV5-4	TRBJ1-2	NA	CASSWRSSPSGNGYTF